What follows describes a single TCR beta chain. Antigen specificity is unknown. These data are taken from a study of a mutant IDH1 vaccine in newly diagnosed glioma. Sequenced by immunoSEQ multiplex PCR; TCRdb stores in-frame clones only, minus some. In the table there are some 47,000 clones, around 81% of which are singletons. The CDR3 runs to 15 residues. The germline V and J ends were trimmed by 7 bases and 2 bases, with 15 bases remaining between them. Germline CDR1 LGHNT, CDR2 FRNRAP. Time point given: week 35, safety follow-up. Topical imiquimod accompanied each vaccine dose, which consisted of 300 ug of mutant IDH1 20-mer peptide.

V is TRBV12-5 and J is TRBJ1-5; D might be TRBD1 (5 bases). This TCR derives from a woman aged 40 to 50 with glioma. Some clones in this sample may be carry-over from other donors' samples. Sample: PBMCs, taken from a glioma patient whose treatment included an IDH1 peptide vaccine. In nucleotides, the CDR3 is TGTGCTAGTGCCCCCTCCGGGGCTCGCAATCAGCCCCAGCATTTT. Protein product: CASAPSGARNQPQHF.